This T cell receptor beta chain derives from a study of T-cell reconstitution after alpha-beta-depleted transplantation in children. Points from the study as a whole: One year after transplant, T-cell counts and diversity came mostly from newly produced T cells. Some patients owed their high day-60 TCRbeta diversity to surviving recipient T cells and thymic progenitors. Reportedly, roughly two months post-transplant, alpha-beta T cells arose from several hundred expanded graft clones.

Preparation of the TCRbeta library used unique molecular identifiers. TCRdb used MiXCR to reprocess the PCR reads, holding one entry per CDR3 protein. Among hundreds of thousands of distinct CDR3 sequences, about 11% were seen once, and the ten largest hold 28%. The CDR3 is 17 residues long. CDR1 and CDR2 (germline): LGHDT, YNNKEL (reference sequence). With 3 bases clipped from V and 0 bases from J, the junction kept 8 bases outside the gene matches. This clonotype was counted only a few times. Its specificity is unknown. The sequence came from a child younger than two with acute myeloid leukemia, due to receive a stem cell transplant. Sequences were derived from PBMCs, sampled before TCRalphabeta/CD19-depleted stem cell transplant. This chain connects TRBV3-1 to TRBJ1-5; TRBD1 agrees at 7 bases. This chain's CDR3 is CASSHYGTVYSNQPQHF. CDR3 nucleotide sequence: TGTGCCAGCAGCCACTACGGGACAGTTTATAGCAATCAGCCCCAGCATTTT.